By share, the clone carrying this TCR beta chain ranks as medium-sized (0.01 to 0.1%). Germline V lookup: CDR1 SGHRS, CDR2 YFSETQ. The V and J ends lost 0 bases and 9 bases respectively, with 10 bases between them. The CDR3 is made up of 13 amino acids. This sample stems from a study of spatial heterogeneity in lung cancer. This sample's time point: sample taken at primary tumor resection. Sequencing of whole RNA from tumor, nontumor lung or frozen PBMC involved no sorting. A single record per CDR3 protein comes from TCRdb applying MiXCR to the 5' RACE reads. The table shows 12,000 or so distinct CDR3 sequences, with roughly an eighth occurring only once.

The chain recombines TRBV5-1 with TRBJ2-1; tentatively, D is TRBD2 (6 bases). Sequencing used PBMCs, obtained at surgery. The sequence was obtained from a female donor with early-stage non-small cell lung cancer. The chain's CDR3 is CASSLASAPEQFF. The CDR3 region has the DNA TGCGCCAGCAGCTTGGCTAGCGCCCCTGAGCAGTTCTTC.